This T cell receptor (beta chain) was recovered during a study of blood T cells in healthy people across ages. V gave up 0 bases and J gave up 0 bases, with 13 bases separating them. CDR3 length equals 17 residues. Germline assignment: CDR1 LNHNV and CDR2 YYDKDF (reference sequence). Combining a sample-barcoded 5' primer with a J-beta primer mix, a second PCR ran for about 6 to 12 cycles. In TCRdb, the 5' RACE reads were re-called with MiXCR into one record per CDR3 protein. Of hundreds of thousands of distinct CDR3 sequences listed, around 49% are singletons. The receptor's source is a woman aged 55-70 years in good health. Sequenced input: blood. The chain has TRBV15 and TRBJ2-3, with D possibly matching TRBD1 (5 bases). CDR3 sequence reads: CATSRDPRQLSTDTQYF. The DNA for the CDR3 is TGTGCCACCAGCAGAGACCCAAGACAGCTTAGCACAGATACGCAGTATTTT.